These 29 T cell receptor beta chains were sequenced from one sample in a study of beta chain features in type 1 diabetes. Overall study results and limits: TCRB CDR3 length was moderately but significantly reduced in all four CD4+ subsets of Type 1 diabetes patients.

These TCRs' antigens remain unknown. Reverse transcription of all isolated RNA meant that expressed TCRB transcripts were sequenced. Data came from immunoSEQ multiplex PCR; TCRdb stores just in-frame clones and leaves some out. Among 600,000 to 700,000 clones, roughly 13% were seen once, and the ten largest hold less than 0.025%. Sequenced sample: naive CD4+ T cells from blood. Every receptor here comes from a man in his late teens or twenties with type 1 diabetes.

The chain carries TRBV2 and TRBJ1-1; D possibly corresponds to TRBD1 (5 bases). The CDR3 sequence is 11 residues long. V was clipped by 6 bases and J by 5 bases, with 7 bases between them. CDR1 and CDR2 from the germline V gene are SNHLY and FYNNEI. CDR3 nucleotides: TGTGCCAGCAGAGAGGGGACTGAAGCTTTCTTT. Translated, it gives CASREGTEAFF.

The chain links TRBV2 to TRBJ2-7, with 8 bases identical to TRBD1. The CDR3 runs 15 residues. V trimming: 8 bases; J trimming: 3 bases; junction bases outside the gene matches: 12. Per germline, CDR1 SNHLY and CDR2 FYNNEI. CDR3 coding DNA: TGTGCCAGCTACCCTTACACAGGGGGTTTCTACGAGCAGTACTTC. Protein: CASYPYTGGFYEQYF. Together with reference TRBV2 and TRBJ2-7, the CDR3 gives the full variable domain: EPEVTQTPSHQVTQMGQEVILRCVPISNHLYFYWYRQILGQKVEFLVSFYNNEISEKSEIFDDQFSVERPDGSNFTLKIRSTKLEDSAMYFCASYPYTGGFYEQYFGPGTRLTVT.

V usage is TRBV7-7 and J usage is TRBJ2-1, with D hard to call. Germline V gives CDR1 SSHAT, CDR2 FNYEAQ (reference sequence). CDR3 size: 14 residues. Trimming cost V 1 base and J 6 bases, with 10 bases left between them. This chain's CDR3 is CASSLEAAANEQFF. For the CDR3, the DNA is TGTGCCAGCAGCTTAGAGGCAGCAGCCAATGAGCAGTTCTTC.

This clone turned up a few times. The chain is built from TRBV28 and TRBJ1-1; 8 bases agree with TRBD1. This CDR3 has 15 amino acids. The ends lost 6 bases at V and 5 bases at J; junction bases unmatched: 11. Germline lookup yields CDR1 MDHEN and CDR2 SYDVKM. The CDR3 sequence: CASSRLRQGWTEAFF. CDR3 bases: TGTGCCAGCAGCCGACTCCGACAGGGGTGGACTGAAGCTTTCTTT. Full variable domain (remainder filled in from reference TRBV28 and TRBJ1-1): DVKVTQSSRYLVKRTGEKVFLECVQDMDHENMFWYRQDPGLGLRLIYFSYDVKMKEKGDIPEGYSVSREKKERFSLILESASTNQTSMYLCASSRLRQGWTEAFFGQGTRLTVV.

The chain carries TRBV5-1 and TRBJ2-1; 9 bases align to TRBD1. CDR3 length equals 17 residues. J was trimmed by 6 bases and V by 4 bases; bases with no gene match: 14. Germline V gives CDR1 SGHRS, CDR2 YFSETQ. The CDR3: CASSPLDGTGIINEQFF. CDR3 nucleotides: TGCGCCAGCAGCCCTCTTGATGGGACAGGGATAATCAATGAGCAGTTCTTC. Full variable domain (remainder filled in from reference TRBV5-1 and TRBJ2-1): KAGVTQTPRYLIKTRGQQVTLSCSPISGHRSVSWYQQTPGQGLQFLFEYFSETQRNKGNFPGRFSGRQFSNSRSEMNVSTLELGDSALYLCASSPLDGTGIINEQFFGPGTRLTVL.

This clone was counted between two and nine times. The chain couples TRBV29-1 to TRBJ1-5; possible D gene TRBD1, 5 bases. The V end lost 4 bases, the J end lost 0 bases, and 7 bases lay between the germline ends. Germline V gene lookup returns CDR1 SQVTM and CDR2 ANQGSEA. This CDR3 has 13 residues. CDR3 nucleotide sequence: TGCAGCGTTGGGGGCTCTAGCAATCAGCCCCAGCATTTT. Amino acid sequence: CSVGGSSNQPQHF. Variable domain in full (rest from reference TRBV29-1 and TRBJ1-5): SAVISQKPSRDICQRGTSLTIQCQVDSQVTMMFWYRQQPGQSLTLIATANQGSEATYESGFVIDKFPISRPNLTFSTLTVSNMSPEDSSIYLCSVGGSSNQPQHFGDGTRLSIL.

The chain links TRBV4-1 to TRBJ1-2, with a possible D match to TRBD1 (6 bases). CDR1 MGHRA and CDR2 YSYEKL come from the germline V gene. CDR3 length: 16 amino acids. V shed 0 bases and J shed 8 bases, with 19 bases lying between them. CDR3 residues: CASSQDADSLGRGYTF. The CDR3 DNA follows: TGCGCCAGCAGCCAAGATGCGGACAGCCTGGGACGGGGCTACACCTTC.

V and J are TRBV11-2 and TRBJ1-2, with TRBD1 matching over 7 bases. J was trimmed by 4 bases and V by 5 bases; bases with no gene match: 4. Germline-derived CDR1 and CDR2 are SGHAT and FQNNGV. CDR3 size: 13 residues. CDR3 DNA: TGTGCCAGCAGCGGGACAGTTGCCTATGGCTACACCTTC. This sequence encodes CASSGTVAYGYTF.

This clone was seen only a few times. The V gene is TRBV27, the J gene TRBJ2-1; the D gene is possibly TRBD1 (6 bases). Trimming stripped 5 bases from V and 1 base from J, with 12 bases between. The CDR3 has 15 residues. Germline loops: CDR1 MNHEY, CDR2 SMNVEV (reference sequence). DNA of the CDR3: TGTGCCAGCAGTATTCCAGGGGATTCCTACAATGAGCAGTTCTTC. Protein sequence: CASSIPGDSYNEQFF.

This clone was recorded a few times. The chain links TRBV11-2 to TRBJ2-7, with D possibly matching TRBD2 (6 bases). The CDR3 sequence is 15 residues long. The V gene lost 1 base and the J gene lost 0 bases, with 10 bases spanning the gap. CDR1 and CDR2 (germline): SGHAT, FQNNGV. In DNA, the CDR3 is TGTGCCAGCAGCTTAGTATGGGACTCCTCCTACGAGCAGTACTTC. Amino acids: CASSLVWDSSYEQYF.

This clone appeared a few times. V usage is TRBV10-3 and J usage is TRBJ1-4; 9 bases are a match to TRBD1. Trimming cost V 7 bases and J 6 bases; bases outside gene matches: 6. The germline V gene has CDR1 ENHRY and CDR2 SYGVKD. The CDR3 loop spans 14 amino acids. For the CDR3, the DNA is TGTGCCATCAATGGGGGACAGGGTGATGAAAAACTGTTTTTT. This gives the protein CAINGGQGDEKLFF.

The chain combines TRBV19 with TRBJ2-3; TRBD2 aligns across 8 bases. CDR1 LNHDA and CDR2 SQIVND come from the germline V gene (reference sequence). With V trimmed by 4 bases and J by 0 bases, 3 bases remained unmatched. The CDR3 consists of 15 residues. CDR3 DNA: TGTGCCAGTAGTACAACTAGCGGAAGCACAGATACGCAGTATTTT. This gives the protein CASSTTSGSTDTQYF.

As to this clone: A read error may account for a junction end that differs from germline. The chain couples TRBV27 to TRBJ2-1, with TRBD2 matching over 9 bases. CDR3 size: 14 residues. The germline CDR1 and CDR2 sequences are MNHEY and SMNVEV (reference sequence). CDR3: CASSRAGGYDEQFF. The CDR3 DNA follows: TGTGCCAGCAGCCGAGCGGGGGGCTACGATGAGCAGTTCTTC.

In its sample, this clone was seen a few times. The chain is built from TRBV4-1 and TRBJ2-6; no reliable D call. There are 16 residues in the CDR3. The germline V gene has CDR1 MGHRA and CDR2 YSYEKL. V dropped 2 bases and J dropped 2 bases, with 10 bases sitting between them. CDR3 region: CASSQTNTAGANVLTF. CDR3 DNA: TGCGCCAGCAGCCAAACCAACACTGCTGGGGCCAACGTCCTGACTTTC.

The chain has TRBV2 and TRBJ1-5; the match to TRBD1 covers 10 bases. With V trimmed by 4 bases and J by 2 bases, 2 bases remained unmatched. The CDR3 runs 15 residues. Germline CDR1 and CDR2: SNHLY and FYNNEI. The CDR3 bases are TGTGCCAGCAGTGCCGGGACAGGGGGCAATCAGCCCCAGCATTTT. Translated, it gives CASSAGTGGNQPQHF.

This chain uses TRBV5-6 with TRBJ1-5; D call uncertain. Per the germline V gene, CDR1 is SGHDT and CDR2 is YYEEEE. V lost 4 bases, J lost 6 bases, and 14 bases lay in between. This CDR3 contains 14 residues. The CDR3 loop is CASSREEVGQPQHF. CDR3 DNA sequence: TGTGCCAGCAGCCGTGAGGAGGTCGGTCAGCCCCAGCATTTT. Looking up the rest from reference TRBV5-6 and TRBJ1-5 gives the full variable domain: DAGVTQSPTHLIKTRGQQVTLRCSPKSGHDTVSWYQQALGQGPQFIFQYYEEEERQRGNFPDRFSGHQFPNYSSELNVNALLLGDSALYLCASSREEVGQPQHFGDGTRLSIL.

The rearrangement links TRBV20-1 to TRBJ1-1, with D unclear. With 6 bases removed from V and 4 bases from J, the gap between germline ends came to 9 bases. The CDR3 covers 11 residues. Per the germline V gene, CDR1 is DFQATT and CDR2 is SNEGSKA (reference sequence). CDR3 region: CSAQLGTEAFF. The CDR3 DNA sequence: TGCAGTGCCCAACTGGGCACTGAAGCTTTCTTT.

In nucleotides, the CDR3 is TGTGCCAGTAGTATAGCAGCGGACGTAAGCTCCTACGAGCAGTACTTC. Encoded protein: CASSIAADVSSYEQYF. The genes are TRBV19 and TRBJ2-7; a weak D match, TRBD2 (5 bases). Trimming shortened V by 1 base and J by 0 bases, and 13 bases separated the two germline ends. Germline V lookup: CDR1 LNHDA, CDR2 SQIVND (reference sequence). CDR3 length: 16 amino acids.

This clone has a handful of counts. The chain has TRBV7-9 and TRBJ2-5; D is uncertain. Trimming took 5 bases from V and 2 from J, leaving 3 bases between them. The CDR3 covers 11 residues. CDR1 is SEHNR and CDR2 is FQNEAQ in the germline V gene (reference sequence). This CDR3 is CASSAQETQYF. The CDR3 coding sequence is TGTGCCAGCAGCGCGCAAGAGACCCAGTACTTC.

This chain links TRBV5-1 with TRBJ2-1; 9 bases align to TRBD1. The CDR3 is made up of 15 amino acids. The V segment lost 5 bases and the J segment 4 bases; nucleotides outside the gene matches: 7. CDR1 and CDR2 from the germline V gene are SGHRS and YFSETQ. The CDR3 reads CASREGTGLYNEQFF. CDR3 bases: TGCGCCAGCAGAGAAGGGACAGGGTTGTACAATGAGCAGTTCTTC.

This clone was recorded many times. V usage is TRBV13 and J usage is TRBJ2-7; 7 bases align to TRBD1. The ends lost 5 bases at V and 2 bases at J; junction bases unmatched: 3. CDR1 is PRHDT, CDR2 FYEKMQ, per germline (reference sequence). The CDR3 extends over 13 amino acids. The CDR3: CASSNGQAYEQYF. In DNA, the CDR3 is TGTGCCAGCAGCAACGGACAGGCCTACGAGCAGTACTTC.

CDR3 DNA: TGTGCCAGCAGCGTGCGCCGGGAAGAGAACTATGGCTACACCTTC. Translated, it gives CASSVRREENYGYTF. V gene TRBV9 combines with J gene TRBJ1-2; D not certain. Trimming left V 2 bases short and J 2 bases short, with 13 bases between. CDR3 length: 15 amino acids. Germline-derived CDR1 and CDR2 are SGDLS and YYNGEE.

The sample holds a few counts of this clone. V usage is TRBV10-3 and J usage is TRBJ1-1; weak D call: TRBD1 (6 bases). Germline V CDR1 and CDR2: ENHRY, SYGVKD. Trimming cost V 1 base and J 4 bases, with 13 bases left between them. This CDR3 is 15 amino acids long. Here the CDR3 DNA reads TGTGCCATCAGTGAGTGGGGGGGGCTGGGCACTGAAGCTTTCTTT. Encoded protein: CAISEWGGLGTEAFF.

The CDR3 spells CASSYSTVTDTQYF. Here the CDR3 DNA reads TGTGCCAGCAGTTACTCGACGGTCACAGATACGCAGTATTTT. The chain employs TRBV6-5 and TRBJ2-3; unclear D gene. Germline V gene lookup returns CDR1 MNHEY and CDR2 SVGAGI. The CDR3 length is 14 residues. V lost 0 bases and J 2 bases, leaving 6 bases between the germline ends.

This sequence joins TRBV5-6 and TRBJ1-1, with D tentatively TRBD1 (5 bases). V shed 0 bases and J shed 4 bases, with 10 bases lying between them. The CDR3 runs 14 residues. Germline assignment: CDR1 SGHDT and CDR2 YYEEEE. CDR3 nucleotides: TGTGCCAGCAGCTTGGGGGGCACAACCACTGAAGCTTTCTTT. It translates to CASSLGGTTTEAFF.

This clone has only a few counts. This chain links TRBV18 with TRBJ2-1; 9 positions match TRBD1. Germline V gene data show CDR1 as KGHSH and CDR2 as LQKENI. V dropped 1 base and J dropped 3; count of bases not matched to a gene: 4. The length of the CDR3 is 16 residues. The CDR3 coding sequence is TGTGCCAGCTCACCACAGGGACAGGGTAACTACAATGAGCAGTTCTTC. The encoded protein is CASSPQGQGNYNEQFF.

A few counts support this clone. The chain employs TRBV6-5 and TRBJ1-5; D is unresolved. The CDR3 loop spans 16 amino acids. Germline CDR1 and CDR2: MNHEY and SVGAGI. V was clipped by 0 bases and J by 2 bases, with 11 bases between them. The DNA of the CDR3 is TGTGCCAGCAGTTACTCGGACCCGAGGGGCAATCAGCCCCAGCATTTT. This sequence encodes CASSYSDPRGNQPQHF.

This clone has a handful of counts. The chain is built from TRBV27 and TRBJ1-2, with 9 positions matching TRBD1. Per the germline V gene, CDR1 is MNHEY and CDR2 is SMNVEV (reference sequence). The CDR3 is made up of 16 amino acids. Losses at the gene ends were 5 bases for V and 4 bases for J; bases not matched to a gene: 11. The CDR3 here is CASSPEDRGTPYGYTF. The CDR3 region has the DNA TGTGCCAGCAGTCCTGAGGACAGGGGCACCCCCTATGGCTACACCTTC.

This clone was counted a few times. CDR3 in DNA: TGCGCCAGCAGCCCAGGGACGCTTACCTACGAGCAGTACTTC. As protein: CASSPGTLTYEQYF. V and J are TRBV5-1 and TRBJ2-7; D tentatively reads TRBD1 or TRBD2 (5 bases each). V lost 4 bases and J lost 2, with 13 bases in between. CDR3 size: 14 residues. Germline V CDR1 and CDR2: SGHRS, YFSETQ.